This T cell receptor beta chain was recorded in a study of vaccination effects on CD4 cells after COVID-19. Study at large: Two doses of either BNT162b2 or mRNA-1273 were given to each participant.

This clone was observed a few times. Its antigen remains unknown. The assay was immunoSEQ multiplex PCR, and TCRdb's table has in-frame clones only and misses some. The table shows 50,000 to 65,000 clones, with 75% to 80% occurring only once. Antigen-specific CD4+ T cell clonotypes were called by their expansion after viral peptide-pool culture in ViraFEST. The culture ran for 10 days before CD4+ T cells were isolated. Each vaccine recipient was nucleocapsid antibody negative and had no prior SARS-CoV-2 infection. Days 3 and 7 saw half the medium replaced with IL-2 medium. This CDR3 is 15 amino acids long. The J segment lost 7 bases and the V segment lost 6 bases, leaving 9 bases of the junction unmatched. Germline assignment: CDR1 MDHEN and CDR2 SYDVKM.

This clonotype was obtained from a human donor who received a COVID-19 vaccine. The chain is built from TRBV28 and TRBJ2-2; 9 bases align to TRBD1. The input for sequencing was CD4+ T cells from PBMCs cultured with HCoV-OC43 spike peptides, taken before COVID-19 vaccination. Subset: HCoV-OC43 spike overlapping peptide pool stimulation. The CDR3 nucleotides are TGTGCCAGCAGCTTTACCGGGACAGGGCACGGGGAGCTGTTTTTT. Translating it yields CASSFTGTGHGELFF.